Given below is one T cell receptor beta chain in context. Germline V gene lookup returns CDR1 SGHNT and CDR2 YYREEE (reference sequence). The CDR3 covers 15 residues. J gave up 4 bases and V 3 bases, and 7 bases lay outside the gene matches. Time point noted: pretreatment peripheral blood. This sample was taken from a study of PD-L1 blockade in urothelial cancer. PCRs were each spiked with synthetic TCR analog templates. Produced via immunoSEQ multiplex PCR; TCRdb's table is partial and in-frame only. This sample has 95,000 or so clones, with around 90% found just once. Material: PBMCs, obtained around atezolizumab (anti-PD-L1) treatment. This receptor was identified in a man in his sixties with urothelial cancer. The chain combines TRBV5-4 with TRBJ2-7, with 10 bases matching TRBD2. The CDR3 sequence is CASSYLAGVAYEQYF. CDR3 coding DNA: TGTGCCAGCAGCTACCTAGCGGGGGTTGCGTACGAGCAGTACTTC.